This T cell receptor (beta chain) was profiled in a study of T cell repertoires in cytomegalovirus infection. The V end was cut by 6 bases, the J end by 2 bases, with 20 bases between. The CDR3 is 17 residues long. Germline assignment: CDR1 MDHEN and CDR2 SYDVKM. One entry per CDR3 protein, called by TCRdb with MiXCR from the reads. This table has under 200,000 distinct CDR3 sequences, roughly 15% appearing once. This chain joins TRBV28 and TRBJ2-1; D is uncertain. The sample comprised CD8+ T cells from PBMCs. The origin of this receptor is a human donor in good health (CMV status not recorded). Some clones in this sample may be carry-over from other donors' samples. The CDR3 coding sequence is TGTGCCAGCAGCTCATTTGAGCTTGACTGCCCCTACAATGAGCAGTTCTTC. This encodes CASSSFELDCPYNEQFF.